A selection of T cell receptor beta chains follows, all from one sample in a study. One entry per CDR3 protein, called by TCRdb with MiXCR from the multiplex PCR reads. Among some 300 distinct CDR3 sequences listed, roughly a sixth were seen once. The specimen sequenced was memory CD4+ T cells sorted from blood. The receptor set was obtained from a female donor with breast cancer. Both conserved end residues are part of each CDR3. The D gene is left open where the match is weak. Not all rows give a size; the values are once, few, many and, for expanded clones, a class.

TRBJ1-2 TRBV12-5 NA large TGTGCTAGTGGTTTGGTCAGTGGCCAACGGAAACTCTATGGCTACACCTTC CASGLVSGQRKLYGYTF
TRBJ1-2 TRBV12-3/TRBV12-4 NA NA TGTGCCAGCAGTTTAAGTGGGACATGGGGCAACTATGGCTACACCTTC CASSLSGTWGNYGYTF
TRBJ1-2 TRBV12-3/TRBV12-4 TRBD1 few TGTGCCAGCAGTCGGGGACAGGGGTATGGCTACACCTTC CASSRGQGYGYTF
TRBJ1-2 TRBV12-5 TRBD1 large TGTGCTAGTGGTACCGCCGACAGGGAGATTGGCTACACCTTC CASGTADREIGYTF
TRBJ1-2 TRBV12-3/TRBV12-4 NA large TGTGCCAGCAGTTTAGGTCAAATCTATGGCTACACCTTC CASSLGQIYGYTF
TRBJ1-2 TRBV12-5 NA large TGTGCTAGTGGTTTGCCTGGGGTCGGCTATGGCTACACCTTC CASGLPGVGYGYTF
TRBJ1-2 TRBV12-3/TRBV12-4 NA NA TGTGCCAGCAGGTTGGGACGGAGCTACTATGGCTACACCTTC CASRLGRSYYGYTF
TRBJ1-2 TRBV12-3/TRBV12-4 NA NA TGTGCCAGCAGCCGCCTCCAAGACAGCTCTGGCTACACCTTC CASSRLQDSSGYTF
TRBJ1-2 TRBV12-3/TRBV12-4 TRBD1 NA TGTGCCAGCAGTTTATCGGGACAGGGGTATGGCTACACCTTC CASSLSGQGYGYTF
TRBJ1-2 TRBV12-3/TRBV12-4 NA medium-sized TGTGCCAGCAGTTTGGGCAGGGGTTATGGCTACACCTTC CASSLGRGYGYTF
TRBJ1-2 TRBV12-3/TRBV12-4 TRBD1 NA TGTGCCAGCACCCTAATGGGACAGACAACCTATGGCTACACCTTC CASTLMGQTTYGYTF
TRBJ1-2 TRBV12-3/TRBV12-4 NA large TGTGCCAGCAGTTTAAGGGGAGGTGGCTACACCTTC CASSLRGGGYTF
TRBJ1-2 TRBV12-3/TRBV12-4 NA large TGTGCCAGCACCCAGAACTATGGCTACACCTTC CASTQNYGYTF
TRBJ1-2 TRBV12-3/TRBV12-4 TRBD1 NA TGTGCCAGCAGTTTATCGGGACAGGGAGGACGTGGCTACACCTTC CASSLSGQGGRGYTF
TRBJ1-2 TRBV12-3/TRBV12-4 TRBD1 many TGTGCCAGCAGACGGGACAGGGGCCGGCCTAACTATGGCTACACCTTC CASRRDRGRPNYGYTF
TRBJ1-2 TRBV12-3/TRBV12-4 NA large TGTGCCAGCAGTCACTCAGACTATGGCTACACCTTC CASSHSDYGYTF
TRBJ1-2 TRBV12-5 NA large TGTGCTAGTGGCAGAACAGGAGTGGGCTACACCTTC CASGRTGVGYTF
TRBJ1-2 TRBV12-3/TRBV12-4 TRBD1 few TGTGCCAGCTCCGGACAGGGGCAAGGCTACACCTTC CASSGQGQGYTF
TRBJ1-2 TRBV12-5 TRBD1 hyperexpanded TGTGCTAGTGGCTCGGGACAGAACTATGGCTACACCTTC CASGSGQNYGYTF
TRBJ1-2 TRBV12-3/TRBV12-4 NA medium-sized TGTGCCAGCAGCTTGGGACCACTCTCGGGAGGCTACACCTTC CASSLGPLSGGYTF
TRBJ1-2 TRBV12-3/TRBV12-4 NA many TGTGCCAGCTCCGGAGGAGGGTATAGCTATGGCTACACCTTC CASSGGGYSYGYTF
TRBJ1-2 TRBV12-3/TRBV12-4 TRBD1 NA TGTGCCAGCAGTCGGGACAGCTCTGGCTACACCTTC CASSRDSSGYTF
TRBJ1-2 TRBV12-3/TRBV12-4 NA large TGTGCCAGCAGCCGACAGTTCTATGGCTACACCTTC CASSRQFYGYTF